The 24 T cell receptor beta chains below come from one sample, sequenced in a study of control samples from healthy donors and cancer patients. TCRdb's copy holds only in-frame clones and misses some; the assay was immunoSEQ multiplex PCR. The table has some 71,000 clones, roughly 86% seen once. Sequenced sample: PBMCs. These receptors originate from a woman aged 45-60 years with head and neck cancer.

The chain is built from TRBV7-2 and TRBJ2-2, with D possibly TRBD1 on 6 matching bases. Trimming took off 0 bases at V and 4 bases at J, with 12 bases between the two ends. Germline loops: CDR1 SGHTA, CDR2 FQGNSA. The CDR3 has 16 amino acids. In DNA, the CDR3 is TGTGCCAGCAGCTTAGCGATGGGGGCCGGCACCGGGGAGCTGTTTTTT. Translation gives CASSLAMGAGTGELFF.

This chain uses TRBV5-4 with TRBJ2-7; 9 bases map to TRBD1. The CDR3 extends over 15 amino acids. Germline CDR1 SGHNT, CDR2 YYREEE (reference sequence). V shed 0 bases, J shed 7 bases, and the junction held 8 bases outside the gene matches. Here the CDR3 DNA reads TGTGCCAGCAGCTTGGGGTTCGACAGGGGGGGAGAGCAGTACTTC. It yields the protein CASSLGFDRGGEQYF.

V gene TRBV28 combines with J gene TRBJ1-2, with TRBD1 matching 9 bases. The CDR3 is made up of 15 amino acids. Germline V gene sequence: CDR1 MDHEN, CDR2 SYDVKM. The J segment lost 5 bases and the V segment lost 9 bases, leaving 13 bases of the junction unmatched. The CDR3 sequence is CASNVVQGAVYGYTF. Here the CDR3 DNA reads TGTGCCAGTAACGTGGTACAGGGGGCTGTATATGGCTACACCTTC.

In nucleotides, the CDR3 is TGTGCCAGCAGCTTATCCGGGATTGATGTTTACAATGAGCAGTTCTTC. Encoded protein: CASSLSGIDVYNEQFF. V is TRBV5-5 and J is TRBJ2-1, with TRBD2 as a possible D gene (5 bases). The CDR3 covers 16 residues. The V end lost 2 bases, the J end lost 4 bases, and 16 bases lay between the germline ends. Germline V gene lookup returns CDR1 SGHKS and CDR2 YYEKEE (reference sequence).

The chain combines TRBV28 with TRBJ2-3, with D perhaps matching TRBD2 (7 bases). V lost 7 bases and J 2 bases, leaving 16 bases between the germline ends. Looked up from germline, CDR1 is MDHEN and CDR2 is SYDVKM. This CDR3 region has 15 residues. CDR3 bases: TGTGCCAGCATTCCAAGAGGGGGGGCCACAGATACGCAGTATTTT. This translates into CASIPRGGATDTQYF.

This rearrangement joins TRBV10-3 to TRBJ1-6, with D possibly TRBD1 on 5 matching bases. With 2 bases removed from V and 9 bases from J, the gap between germline ends came to 8 bases. Per germline, CDR1 ENHRY and CDR2 SYGVKD. The CDR3 contains 13 residues. The CDR3 reads CAISEDQGSPLHF. CDR3 nucleotides: TGTGCCATCAGTGAGGATCAGGGTTCACCCCTCCACTTT.

The chain combines TRBV7-9 with TRBJ1-1; the D is unclear. Germline V gene lookup returns CDR1 SEHNR and CDR2 FQNEAQ (reference sequence). The V end lost 5 bases, the J end lost 7 bases, and 11 bases lay between the germline ends. This CDR3 has 12 amino acids. CDR3 loop: CASSRPGFEAFF. Here the CDR3 DNA reads TGTGCCAGCAGCCGACCGGGTTTTGAAGCTTTCTTT.

The V gene is TRBV28, the J gene TRBJ2-7; the D gene is possibly TRBD1 (6 bases). The CDR3 covers 14 residues. Trimming left V 7 bases short and J 6 bases short, with 19 bases between. Germline CDR1 MDHEN, CDR2 SYDVKM. CDR3 in amino acids: CASTPTSQGGEQYF. The DNA for the CDR3 is TGTGCCAGCACTCCCACTTCTCAAGGGGGCGAGCAGTACTTC.

The chain employs TRBV30 and TRBJ1-6; no clear D gene. CDR1 and CDR2 from the germline V gene are GTSNPN and SVGIG (reference sequence). The ends were cut back, 1 base at V and 6 bases at J, with 10 bases in the middle. CDR3 length: 14 amino acids. The CDR3 spells CAWSDARLNSPLHF. CDR3 bases: TGTGCCTGGAGTGATGCGCGGCTTAATTCACCCCTCCACTTT. The full variable domain, with the rest looked up from reference TRBV30 and TRBJ1-6, is SQTIHQWPATLVQPVGSPLSLECTVEGTSNPNLYWYRQAAGRGLQLLFYSVGIGQISSEVPQNLSASRPQDRQFILSSKKLLLSDSGFYLCAWSDARLNSPLHFGNGTRLTVT.

The genes are TRBV5-4 and TRBJ2-5, with unresolved D. Germline V CDR1 and CDR2: SGHNT, YYREEE (reference sequence). The germline V and J ends were trimmed by 4 bases and 1 base, with 11 bases remaining between them. This CDR3 spans 14 amino acids. The CDR3 region is CASSNSDGQETQYF. CDR3 nucleotide sequence: TGTGCCAGCAGCAACTCAGATGGCCAAGAGACCCAGTACTTC.

V is TRBV5-3 and J is TRBJ1-3; tentatively, D is TRBD1 (5 bases). TRBV5-3 is an ORF; its function is uncertain. The CDR3 length is 17 residues. V was trimmed by 6 bases and J by 4 bases, leaving 23 bases between them. The CDR3 spells CARNLGPDLKTGNTIYF. The CDR3 region has the DNA TGTGCCAGAAATCTGGGACCGGATCTCAAAACGGGAAACACCATATATTTT.

J is TRBJ1-1 and V is TRBV6-6; TRBD1 matches at 10 bases. J lost 1 base, V lost 5 bases, and 4 bases had no gene match. Germline V gene lookup returns CDR1 MNHNY and CDR2 SVGAGI (reference sequence). The CDR3 loop spans 15 amino acids. DNA for the CDR3: TGTGCCAGCAGTGAGAGGACAGGGGGGAACACTGAAGCTTTCTTT. Residues: CASSERTGGNTEAFF.

The chain is built from TRBV18 and TRBJ1-1, with unresolved D. V shed 6 bases and J shed 1 base, with 9 bases lying between them. Germline V gene sequence: CDR1 KGHSH, CDR2 LQKENI. This CDR3 region has 13 residues. CDR3 sequence reads: CASSLTQNTEAFF. CDR3 nucleotides: TGTGCCAGCTCTCTTACGCAGAACACTGAAGCTTTCTTT.

This chain joins TRBV7-9 and TRBJ1-1; D not resolved. The CDR3 sequence is 14 residues long. V lost 3 bases, J lost 1 base, and 9 bases lay in between. Germline assignment: CDR1 SEHNR and CDR2 FQNEAQ (reference sequence). The chain's CDR3 is CASSFAGENTEAFF. The CDR3 nucleotides are TGTGCCAGCAGCTTTGCCGGGGAGAACACTGAAGCTTTCTTT. Supplemented by reference TRBV7-9 and TRBJ1-1, the full variable domain reads DTGVSQNPRHKITKRGQNVTFRCDPISEHNRLYWYRQTLGQGPEFLTYFQNEAQLEKSRLLSDRFSAERPKGSFSTLEIQRTEQGDSAMYLCASSFAGENTEAFFGQGTRLTVV.

The chain recombines TRBV6-2 or TRBV6-3 with TRBJ1-5; D perhaps matches TRBD1 (6 bases). This CDR3 is 15 amino acids long. Germline V CDR1 and CDR2: MNHEY, SVGEGT. V was shortened by 2 bases and J by 5 bases, with 13 bases between the two germline ends. The CDR3 region is CASSYGQGRYQPQHF. CDR3 DNA sequence: TGTGCCAGCAGTTACGGGCAGGGGCGTTATCAGCCCCAGCATTTT.

The chain links TRBV28 to TRBJ1-5; perhaps TRBD1 as D (6 bases). With 3 bases removed from V and 6 bases from J, the gap between germline ends came to 15 bases. Germline loops: CDR1 MDHEN, CDR2 SYDVKM. The CDR3 contains 15 residues. The CDR3 bases are TGTGCCAGCAGTTTGATGGCAATCAGGGGTCAGCCCCAGCATTTT. This translates into CASSLMAIRGQPQHF. Supplemented by reference TRBV28 and TRBJ1-5, the full variable domain reads DVKVTQSSRYLVKRTGEKVFLECVQDMDHENMFWYRQDPGLGLRLIYFSYDVKMKEKGDIPEGYSVSREKKERFSLILESASTNQTSMYLCASSLMAIRGQPQHFGDGTRLSIL.

The rearrangement links TRBV30 to TRBJ2-2; the match to TRBD2 covers 7 bases. CDR1 and CDR2 (germline): GTSNPN, SVGIG (reference sequence). The CDR3 covers 16 residues. V lost 5 bases, J lost 3 bases, and 12 bases stayed unmatched. The CDR3 sequence is CAWSTLGGGHTGELFF. CDR3 nucleotide sequence: TGTGCCTGGTCTACTCTAGGCGGGGGTCACACCGGGGAGCTGTTTTTT.

The V call is TRBV5-6, the J call TRBJ2-3; TRBD2 matches 12 bases. Germline V gives CDR1 SGHDT, CDR2 YYEEEE. V gave up 2 bases and J gave up 0 bases; unmatched junction bases: 10. The length of the CDR3 is 19 residues. The CDR3 reads CASSFSPTSGGSSTDTQYF. As DNA, the CDR3 is TGTGCCAGCAGCTTCAGCCCAACTAGCGGGGGGTCTAGCACAGATACGCAGTATTTT.

This chain joins TRBV4-2 and TRBJ2-5; D call uncertain. The CDR3 totals 16 residues. Germline-derived CDR1 and CDR2 are LGHNA and YNFKEQ. The V end lost 0 bases, the J end lost 2 bases, and 13 bases lay between the germline ends. CDR3 DNA sequence: TGTGCCAGCAGCCAAGATCCCGGTCAGCCTCAAGAGACCCAGTACTTC. Residues: CASSQDPGQPQETQYF.

The V gene is TRBV29-1, the J gene TRBJ1-5; the match to TRBD1 covers 7 bases. Per the germline V gene, CDR1 is SQVTM and CDR2 is ANQGSEA. V was clipped by 6 bases and J by 1 base; unmatched bases: 6. The CDR3 runs 14 residues. CDR3 amino acids: CSVLGTESNQPQHF. CDR3 in DNA: TGCAGCGTCCTCGGGACAGAGAGCAATCAGCCCCAGCATTTT.

The chain combines TRBV19 with TRBJ1-2, with D hard to call. Germline V gene sequence: CDR1 LNHDA, CDR2 SQIVND (reference sequence). Trimming took off 3 bases at V and 5 bases at J, with 16 bases between the two ends. The CDR3 has 15 amino acids. CDR3 DNA: TGTGCCAGTAGTATCCCAGGTTGGACCCCATATGGCTACACCTTC. This gives the protein CASSIPGWTPYGYTF.

The chain combines TRBV5-6 with TRBJ2-5, with 7 bases fitting TRBD2. The CDR3 extends over 18 amino acids. With 0 bases clipped from V and 8 bases from J, the junction kept 19 bases outside the gene matches. Germline V CDR1 and CDR2: SGHDT, YYEEEE. CDR3: CASSLGGGYWEVSETQYF. The CDR3 DNA follows: TGTGCCAGCAGCTTGGGGGGAGGGTACTGGGAGGTATCAGAAACCCAGTACTTC.

The chain recombines TRBV7-2 with TRBJ1-1, with D possibly being TRBD1 (5 bases). This CDR3 region has 14 residues. Germline values: CDR1 SGHTA, CDR2 FQGNSA. The V end lost 2 bases, the J end lost 4 bases, and 11 bases lay between the germline ends. CDR3 in amino acids: CASSLTGEGTEAFF. CDR3 in DNA: TGTGCCAGCAGCTTAACGGGGGAGGGCACTGAAGCTTTCTTT.

V gene TRBV7-2 combines with J gene TRBJ1-1; D may be TRBD1 (5 bases). CDR3 length: 14 residues. V was shortened by 0 bases and J by 4 bases, with 9 bases between the two germline ends. Per germline, CDR1 SGHTA and CDR2 FQGNSA. The CDR3 DNA reads TGTGCCAGCAGCTTAGCCAGGGTTGGCACTGAAGCTTTCTTT. Protein product: CASSLARVGTEAFF.